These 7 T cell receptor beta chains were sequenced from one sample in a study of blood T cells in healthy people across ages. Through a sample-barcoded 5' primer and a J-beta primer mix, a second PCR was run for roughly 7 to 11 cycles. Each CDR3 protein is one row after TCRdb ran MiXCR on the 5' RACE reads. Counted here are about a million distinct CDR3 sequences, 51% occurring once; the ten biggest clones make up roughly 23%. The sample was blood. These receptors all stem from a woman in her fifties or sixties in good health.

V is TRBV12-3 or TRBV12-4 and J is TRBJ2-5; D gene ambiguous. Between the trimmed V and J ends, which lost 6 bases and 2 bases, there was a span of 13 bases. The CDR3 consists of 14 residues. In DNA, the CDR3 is TGTGCCAGCAGGGTCGTTGGCAGTCAAGAGACCCAGTACTTC. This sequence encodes CASRVVGSQETQYF.

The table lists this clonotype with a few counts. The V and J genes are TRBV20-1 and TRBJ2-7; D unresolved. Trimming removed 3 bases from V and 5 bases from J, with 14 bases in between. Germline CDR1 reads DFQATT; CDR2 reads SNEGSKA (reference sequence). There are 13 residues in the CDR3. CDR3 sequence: CSARAPTNNEQYF. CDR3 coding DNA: TGCAGTGCTAGGGCTCCTACCAACAACGAGCAGTACTTC.

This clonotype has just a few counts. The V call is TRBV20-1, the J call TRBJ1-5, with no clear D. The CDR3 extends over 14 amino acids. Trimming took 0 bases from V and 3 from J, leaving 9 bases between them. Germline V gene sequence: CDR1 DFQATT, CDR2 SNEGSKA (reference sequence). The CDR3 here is CSARDLNFNQPQHF. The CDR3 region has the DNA TGCAGTGCTAGAGATCTGAATTTCAATCAGCCCCAGCATTTT.

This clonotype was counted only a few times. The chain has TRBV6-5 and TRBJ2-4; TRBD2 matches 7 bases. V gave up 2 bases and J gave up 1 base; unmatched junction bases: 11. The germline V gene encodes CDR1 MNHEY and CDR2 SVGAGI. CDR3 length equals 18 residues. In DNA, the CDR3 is TGTGCCAGCAGTTACGGAACCCTCAGGGAGGGGGCCAAAAACATTCAGTACTTC. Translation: CASSYGTLREGAKNIQYF.

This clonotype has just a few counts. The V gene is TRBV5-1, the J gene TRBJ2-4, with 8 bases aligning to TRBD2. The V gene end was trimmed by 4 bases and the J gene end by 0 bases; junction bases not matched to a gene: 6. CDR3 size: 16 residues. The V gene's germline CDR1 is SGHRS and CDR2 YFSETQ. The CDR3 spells CASSQSSGLAKNIQYF. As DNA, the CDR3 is TGCGCCAGCAGCCAGTCTAGCGGGTTAGCCAAAAACATTCAGTACTTC.

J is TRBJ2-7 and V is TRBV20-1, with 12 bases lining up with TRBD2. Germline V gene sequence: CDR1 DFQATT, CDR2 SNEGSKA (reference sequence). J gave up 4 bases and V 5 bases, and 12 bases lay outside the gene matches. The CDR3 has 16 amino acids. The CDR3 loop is CSALLTSGSLFYEQYF. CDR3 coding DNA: TGCAGTGCTCTACTGACTAGCGGGAGCTTATTTTACGAGCAGTACTTC.

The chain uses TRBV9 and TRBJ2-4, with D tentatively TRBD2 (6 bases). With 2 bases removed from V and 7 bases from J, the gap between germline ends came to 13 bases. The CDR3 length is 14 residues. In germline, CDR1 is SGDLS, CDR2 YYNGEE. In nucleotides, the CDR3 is TGTGCCAGCAGCGTGGGGGAGGAGGTCAACATTCAGTACTTC. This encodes CASSVGEEVNIQYF.